The 5 T cell receptor beta chains presented below share a single source sample, sequenced in a study of blood T cell repertoires in COVID-19. TCRdb keeps only in-frame clones here, not all; method: immunoSEQ multiplex PCR. The sample carries about 210,000 clones, approximately 80% recorded once. The sequenced sample consisted of peripheral blood. These receptors all stem from a human donor in a cohort sampled during active COVID-19.

The table lists this clone with a count of one. The rearrangement joins TRBV14 to TRBJ2-7; possible D gene TRBD1, 6 bases. CDR3 length: 16 residues. Trimming took 0 bases from V and 0 from J, leaving 12 bases between them. CDR1 is SGHDN and CDR2 is FVKESK in the germline V gene. The CDR3 reads CASSQEGHRVSYEQYF. As DNA, the CDR3 is TGTGCCAGCAGCCAAGAAGGCCACAGGGTCTCCTACGAGCAGTACTTC.

As DNA, the CDR3 is TGTGCCAGCAGGGGGGGACCCGACTACGAGCAGTACTTC. As protein: CASRGGPDYEQYF. The chain combines TRBV5-6 with TRBJ2-7; D is perhaps TRBD2 (6 bases). Germline V gene data show CDR1 as SGHDT and CDR2 as YYEEEE. The CDR3 sequence is 13 residues long. With 5 bases removed from V and 3 bases from J, the gap between germline ends came to 12 bases. Using reference TRBV5-6 and TRBJ2-7 for the parts outside the CDR3, the full variable domain is DAGVTQSPTHLIKTRGQQVTLRCSPKSGHDTVSWYQQALGQGPQFIFQYYEEEERQRGNFPDRFSGHQFPNYSSELNVNALLLGDSALYLCASRGGPDYEQYFGPGTRLTVT.

Points on this clone: The sample has other DNA sequences that encode this CDR3 too. The V call is TRBV4-3, the J call TRBJ2-2; 9 bases match TRBD2. Germline CDR1 and CDR2: LGHNA and YSLEER. The CDR3 covers 18 residues. Trimming at V came to 2 bases and at J to 0 bases, leaving 7 bases not matched to a gene. DNA of the CDR3: TGCGCCAGCAGCCAATTCCTAGCGGGGCCCTCGAACACCGGGGAGCTGTTTTTT. Translation: CASSQFLAGPSNTGELFF.

The rearrangement uses TRBV30 and TRBJ2-3, with D uncertain. Germline V gives CDR1 GTSNPN, CDR2 SVGIG (reference sequence). The V end was cut by 3 bases, the J end by 5 bases, with 3 bases between. The CDR3 runs to 10 residues. The CDR3 reads CAWRRDTQYF. The CDR3 DNA sequence: TGTGCCTGGAGGAGAGATACGCAGTATTTT.

The chain is built from TRBV6-5 and TRBJ1-1; D is possibly TRBD1 (5 bases). Between the trimmed V and J ends, which lost 2 bases and 2 bases, there was a span of 12 bases. The CDR3 has 15 amino acids. Per germline, CDR1 MNHEY and CDR2 SVGAGI. CDR3 bases: TGTGCCAGCAGTTACCGGGGGATGGATAACACTGAAGCTTTCTTT. It is translated as CASSYRGMDNTEAFF.